Listed below are T cell receptor beta chains from one sample, sequenced in a study of blood T cell repertoires in COVID-19. Libraries were prepared by immunoSEQ multiplex PCR; TCRdb keeps only in-frame clonotypes and omits some of them. This sample has 180,000 or so clones, with 80% to 90% found just once. The sample taken for sequencing was peripheral blood. The receptors derive from a woman in her sixties or seventies with COVID-19, enrolled during active disease. Both conserved end residues are part of each CDR3. The order of the fields is CDR3 protein, CDR3 DNA, J gene, D gene, clone size, V gene. A D gene is named only where the DNA matches it firmly. Expanded clones are given a class, and other clones once, few, many or no size at all.

CDR3 protein: CASSYWDSGEQYF
CDR3 DNA: TGTGCCAGCAGTTACTGGGACTCCGGGGAGCAGTACTTC
J gene: TRBJ2-7
D gene: NA
clone size: NA
V gene: TRBV6-5

CDR3 protein: CASSYHHAGNEQFF
CDR3 DNA: TGTGCCAGCAGTTACCACCACGCAGGGAATGAGCAGTTCTTC
J gene: TRBJ2-1
D gene: NA
clone size: NA
V gene: TRBV6-2/TRBV6-3

CDR3 protein: CASSASGEQFF
CDR3 DNA: TGTGCCAGCAGCGCCAGCGGGGAGCAGTTCTTC
J gene: TRBJ2-1
D gene: NA
clone size: NA
V gene: TRBV9

CDR3 protein: CASSPGTSGSERETQYF
CDR3 DNA: TGTGCCAGCAGCCCCGGGACTAGCGGGAGTGAAAGAGAGACCCAGTACTTC
J gene: TRBJ2-5
D gene: TRBD2
clone size: NA
V gene: TRBV11-2

CDR3 protein: CASSLRTLPSGSSDTQYF
CDR3 DNA: TGTGCCAGCAGCTTACGGACCCTGCCTAGCGGGAGTTCGGATACGCAGTATTTT
J gene: TRBJ2-3
D gene: TRBD2
clone size: NA
V gene: TRBV5-5

CDR3 protein: CASTPWEGPSNYGYTF
CDR3 DNA: TGTGCCAGCACCCCCTGGGAGGGGCCATCTAACTATGGCTACACCTTC
J gene: TRBJ1-2
D gene: NA
clone size: NA
V gene: TRBV2

CDR3 protein: CARSLSGLASSSYEQYF
CDR3 DNA: TGTGCCAGAAGCTTATCGGGACTAGCTTCGAGCTCCTACGAGCAGTACTTC
J gene: TRBJ2-7
D gene: NA
clone size: NA
V gene: TRBV7-5

CDR3 protein: CASSFDWQGNTIYF
CDR3 DNA: TGTGCCAGCAGCTTCGATTGGCAGGGAAACACCATATATTTT
J gene: TRBJ1-3
D gene: NA
clone size: once
V gene: TRBV7-2

CDR3 protein: CASGRATGELFF
CDR3 DNA: TGTGCCAGCGGGAGAGCGACCGGGGAGCTGTTTTTT
J gene: TRBJ2-2
D gene: NA
clone size: NA
V gene: TRBV12-3/TRBV12-4

CDR3 protein: CAISESTGNYGYTF
CDR3 DNA: TGTGCCATCAGTGAATCTACAGGAAACTATGGCTACACCTTC
J gene: TRBJ1-2
D gene: NA
clone size: NA
V gene: TRBV10-3

CDR3 protein: CASSLGLAGVSSDEQFF
CDR3 DNA: TGTGCCAGCAGTCTCGGACTAGCGGGAGTTAGTAGTGATGAGCAGTTCTTC
J gene: TRBJ2-1
D gene: TRBD2
clone size: NA
V gene: TRBV6-6

CDR3 protein: CASSASGWYTGELFF
CDR3 DNA: TGTGCCAGCAGCGCCAGCGGGTGGTACACCGGGGAGCTGTTTTTT
J gene: TRBJ2-2
D gene: NA
clone size: NA
V gene: TRBV9

CDR3 protein: CASSSLDRFGQPQHF
CDR3 DNA: TGTGCCAGCAGTTCACTTGACAGGTTTGGGCAGCCCCAGCATTTT
J gene: TRBJ1-5
D gene: NA
clone size: NA
V gene: TRBV28

CDR3 protein: CATSHPEGDEKLFF
CDR3 DNA: TGTGCCACCAGCCACCCTGAGGGTGATGAAAAACTGTTTTTT
J gene: TRBJ1-4
D gene: NA
clone size: NA
V gene: TRBV24-1

CDR3 protein: CASRSGVRKEAF
CDR3 DNA: TGTGCCAGCAGGTCGGGGGTCCGAAAAGAGGCCTTC
J gene: TRBJ1-2
D gene: NA
clone size: few
V gene: TRBV7-8

CDR3 protein: CASSPQGAQPQHF
CDR3 DNA: TGTGCCAGCAGCCCACAGGGGGCTCAGCCCCAGCATTTT
J gene: TRBJ1-5
D gene: TRBD1
clone size: NA
V gene: TRBV3-1/TRBV3-2

CDR3 protein: CASSWGTGTNEKLFF
CDR3 DNA: TGTGCCAGCAGCTGGGGGACAGGCACTAATGAAAAACTGTTTTTT
J gene: TRBJ1-4
D gene: TRBD1
clone size: NA
V gene: TRBV5-4

CDR3 protein: CASSLEGTPSGGYEQYF
CDR3 DNA: TGTGCCAGCAGCTTGGAAGGGACTCCCTCGGGTGGGTACGAGCAGTACTTC
J gene: TRBJ2-7
D gene: NA
clone size: few
V gene: TRBV5-6

CDR3 protein: CASSLSGFGTDTQYF
CDR3 DNA: TGTGCCAGCAGCCTATCAGGGTTTGGCACAGATACGCAGTATTTT
J gene: TRBJ2-3
D gene: NA
clone size: NA
V gene: TRBV5-6

CDR3 protein: CASSQGRHRSSYEQYF
CDR3 DNA: TGCGCCAGCAGCCAAGGTCGACACAGAAGCTCCTACGAGCAGTACTTC
J gene: TRBJ2-7
D gene: NA
clone size: NA
V gene: TRBV4-3

CDR3 protein: CASSVATWGDGYTF
CDR3 DNA: TGTGCCAGCAGCGTAGCTACATGGGGGGATGGCTACACCTTC
J gene: TRBJ1-2
D gene: NA
clone size: NA
V gene: TRBV9

CDR3 protein: CASGATGRADTQYF
CDR3 DNA: TGCGCCAGCGGGGCGACAGGGCGAGCAGATACGCAGTATTTT
J gene: TRBJ2-3
D gene: TRBD1
clone size: once
V gene: TRBV5-1

CDR3 protein: CAIRGQPNTEAFF
CDR3 DNA: TGTGCCATTCGGGGACAGCCGAACACTGAAGCTTTCTTT
J gene: TRBJ1-1
D gene: TRBD1
clone size: NA
V gene: TRBV15

CDR3 protein: CASSVGAAGDYEQYF
CDR3 DNA: TGTGCCAGCAGCGTAGGAGCAGCGGGAGACTACGAGCAGTACTTC
J gene: TRBJ2-7
D gene: TRBD2
clone size: NA
V gene: TRBV9

CDR3 protein: CASANTGELFF
CDR3 DNA: TGTGCCAGCGCGAACACCGGGGAGCTGTTTTTT
J gene: TRBJ2-2
D gene: NA
clone size: NA
V gene: TRBV19

CDR3 protein: CASSRPGLADSYNEQFF
CDR3 DNA: TGTGCCAGCAGCCGACCGGGACTAGCGGACTCCTACAATGAGCAGTTCTTC
J gene: TRBJ2-1
D gene: TRBD2
clone size: NA
V gene: TRBV14

CDR3 protein: CASSPLGNTIYF
CDR3 DNA: TGTGCCAGCAGTCCACTCGGAAACACCATATATTTT
J gene: TRBJ1-3
D gene: NA
clone size: few
V gene: TRBV12-3/TRBV12-4

CDR3 protein: CASSQDIQRESGEQYF
CDR3 DNA: TGTGCCAGCAGCCAAGATATCCAGCGGGAGTCGGGCGAGCAGTACTTC
J gene: TRBJ2-7
D gene: TRBD2
clone size: NA
V gene: TRBV4-2

CDR3 protein: CASSEWRESARNEQFF
CDR3 DNA: TGTGCCAGCAGCGAATGGCGGGAGTCCGCCCGCAATGAGCAGTTCTTC
J gene: TRBJ2-1
D gene: TRBD2
clone size: once
V gene: TRBV5-6

CDR3 protein: CASSRTGNYGYTF
CDR3 DNA: TGCGCCAGCAGCCGGACAGGCAACTATGGCTACACCTTC
J gene: TRBJ1-2
D gene: TRBD1
clone size: NA
V gene: TRBV4-3

CDR3 protein: CASSEEGLAGSYEQYF
CDR3 DNA: TGTGCCAGCAGTGAAGAGGGACTAGCCGGCTCCTACGAGCAGTACTTC
J gene: TRBJ2-7
D gene: TRBD2
clone size: NA
V gene: TRBV2

CDR3 protein: CASSVRQGPNEKLFF
CDR3 DNA: TGTGCCAGCAGCGTAAGACAGGGCCCGAATGAAAAACTGTTTTTT
J gene: TRBJ1-4
D gene: TRBD1
clone size: once
V gene: TRBV9

CDR3 protein: CASSSGDTQYF
CDR3 DNA: TGTGCCAGCAGCTCGGGGGATACGCAGTATTTT
J gene: TRBJ2-3
D gene: NA
clone size: NA
V gene: TRBV11-2

CDR3 protein: CAWSVGGDEQYF
CDR3 DNA: TGTGCCTGGAGTGTGGGAGGGGACGAGCAGTACTTC
J gene: TRBJ2-7
D gene: TRBD2
clone size: NA
V gene: TRBV30

CDR3 protein: CASSLGLAAGELFF
CDR3 DNA: TGTGCCAGCAGTTTAGGACTAGCGGCCGGGGAGCTGTTTTTT
J gene: TRBJ2-2
D gene: TRBD2
clone size: NA
V gene: TRBV27

CDR3 protein: CAWSVGHRGPQPQHF
CDR3 DNA: TGTGCCTGGAGTGTAGGTCACAGGGGTCCTCAGCCCCAGCATTTT
J gene: TRBJ1-5
D gene: TRBD1
clone size: NA
V gene: TRBV30

CDR3 protein: CASSRPGAPNTEAFF
CDR3 DNA: TGTGCCAGCAGTCGTCCTGGGGCACCTAACACTGAAGCTTTCTTT
J gene: TRBJ1-1
D gene: NA
clone size: NA
V gene: TRBV6-2/TRBV6-3

CDR3 protein: CATSDRLAGDRDTQYF
CDR3 DNA: TGTGCCACCAGTGATCGACTAGCGGGAGATCGAGATACGCAGTATTTT
J gene: TRBJ2-3
D gene: TRBD2
clone size: NA
V gene: TRBV24-1

CDR3 protein: CAIARLAEVNEQFF
CDR3 DNA: TGTGCCATCGCCAGGCTAGCGGAGGTGAATGAGCAGTTCTTC
J gene: TRBJ2-1
D gene: TRBD2
clone size: few
V gene: TRBV10-3

CDR3 protein: CASSARLSQETQYF
CDR3 DNA: TGTGCCAGCAGTGCCAGGCTCTCACAAGAGACCCAGTACTTC
J gene: TRBJ2-5
D gene: NA
clone size: NA
V gene: TRBV2

CDR3 protein: CASSPDRATSYEQYF
CDR3 DNA: TGTGCCAGCTCACCGGACAGGGCTACCTCCTACGAGCAGTACTTC
J gene: TRBJ2-7
D gene: TRBD1
clone size: NA
V gene: TRBV18

CDR3 protein: CAWRTGTVNTEAFF
CDR3 DNA: TGTGCCTGGAGGACCGGGACAGTCAACACTGAAGCTTTCTTT
J gene: TRBJ1-1
D gene: TRBD1
clone size: NA
V gene: TRBV30

CDR3 protein: CAWSVSRRSGNTIYF
CDR3 DNA: TGTGCCTGGAGTGTATCGAGGAGGTCTGGAAACACCATATATTTT
J gene: TRBJ1-3
D gene: NA
clone size: NA
V gene: TRBV30

CDR3 protein: CASSPRTGRVNQPQHF
CDR3 DNA: TGTGCCAGCAGCCCCCGGACAGGGAGGGTCAATCAGCCCCAGCATTTT
J gene: TRBJ1-5
D gene: TRBD1
clone size: NA
V gene: TRBV7-8

CDR3 protein: CASSSLDRTGGEKLFF
CDR3 DNA: TGTGCCAGCAGCTCCTTGGACCGGACAGGAGGTGAAAAACTGTTTTTT
J gene: TRBJ1-4
D gene: TRBD1
clone size: NA
V gene: TRBV5-4

CDR3 protein: CASSIDRLTGTNYGYTF
CDR3 DNA: TGTGCCAGTAGTATAGATAGGCTGACAGGCACGAACTATGGCTACACCTTC
J gene: TRBJ1-2
D gene: NA
clone size: NA
V gene: TRBV19

CDR3 protein: CASALTWDTHARGQETQYF
CDR3 DNA: TGTGCTAGTGCTTTAACCTGGGACACGCACGCCAGAGGGCAAGAGACCCAGTACTTC
J gene: TRBJ2-5
D gene: NA
clone size: NA
V gene: TRBV12-5

CDR3 protein: CASGLYGGTGYEQYF
CDR3 DNA: TGTGCTAGTGGTTTGTATGGGGGGACAGGATACGAGCAGTACTTC
J gene: TRBJ2-7
D gene: TRBD1
clone size: NA
V gene: TRBV12-5

CDR3 protein: CASSSDILGTEAFF
CDR3 DNA: TGTGCCAGTAGTTCTGACATTCTGGGCACTGAAGCTTTCTTT
J gene: TRBJ1-1
D gene: NA
clone size: NA
V gene: TRBV19

CDR3 protein: CASSFRGTSTDTQYF
CDR3 DNA: TGTGCCAGCAGCTTCCGGGGAACAAGCACAGATACGCAGTATTTT
J gene: TRBJ2-3
D gene: NA
clone size: NA
V gene: TRBV28

CDR3 protein: CAISESGGLYGYTF
CDR3 DNA: TGTGCCATCAGTGAGTCAGGGGGTCTCTATGGCTACACCTTC
J gene: TRBJ1-2
D gene: NA
clone size: NA
V gene: TRBV10-3

CDR3 protein: CASRGGAPFADTQYF
CDR3 DNA: TGTGCCAGCCGAGGGGGAGCCCCGTTTGCAGATACGCAGTATTTT
J gene: TRBJ2-3
D gene: NA
clone size: NA
V gene: TRBV19